The 2 T cell receptor beta chains in this list originate from one sample, sequenced in a study of blood T cell repertoires in COVID-19. The table came from immunoSEQ multiplex PCR; TCRdb's copy has only in-frame clones and leaves some out. The sample contains over 25,000 clones, 85% to 90% of which appear only once. The sample taken for sequencing was peripheral blood. All receptors derive from a man between 70 and 80 years old with active COVID-19.

The J gene is TRBJ1-1, the V gene TRBV7-2; D possibly corresponds to TRBD1 (5 bases). Trimming removed 4 bases from V and 5 bases from J, with 17 bases in between. From germline, CDR1 is SGHTA and CDR2 FQGNSA. The CDR3 sequence is 15 residues long. CDR3 bases: TGTGCCAGCAGCTCGAACGGGGGGGGAAGGACTGAAGCTTTCTTT. Translated, it gives CASSSNGGGRTEAFF.

The chain employs TRBV11-2 and TRBJ1-1; TRBD1 matches at 7 bases. The V gene's germline CDR1 is SGHAT and CDR2 FQNNGV. Trimming at V came to 5 bases and at J to 2 bases, leaving 8 bases not matched to a gene. The CDR3 loop spans 15 amino acids. For the CDR3, the DNA is TGTGCCAGCAGCAGATGGACAGGCACTAACACTGAAGCTTTCTTT. Protein sequence: CASSRWTGTNTEAFF.